The next 8 T cell receptor beta chains were all read from a single sample in a study of OX40 agonist ivuxolimab in advanced cancers. This table comes from immunoSEQ multiplex PCR, and its TCRdb copy is limited to in-frame clones, with some not included. The table records tens of thousands of clones, around 83% of them present only once. Sequencing used CD4+ or CD8+ T cells sorted from blood, obtained in a trial of the OX40 agonist ivuxolimab. Receptors originate from an adult with an advanced solid tumor such as melanoma, head and neck, liver or kidney cancer.

The chain is built from TRBV4-1 and TRBJ1-5, with D possibly matching TRBD1 (6 bases). V was pared by 2 bases and J by 6 bases, with 11 bases between. The CDR3 spans 14 residues. Germline lookup yields CDR1 MGHRA and CDR2 YSYEKL. CDR3 sequence: CASSQLEGVQPQHF. The CDR3 DNA reads TGCGCCAGCAGCCAATTGGAGGGGGTTCAGCCCCAGCATTTT.

The V gene is TRBV19, the J gene TRBJ1-1; D is perhaps TRBD1 (5 bases). The CDR3 loop spans 10 amino acids. Germline V gene sequence: CDR1 LNHDA, CDR2 SQIVND (reference sequence). Between the trimmed V and J ends, which lost 8 bases and 11 bases, there was a span of 12 bases. CDR3 residues: CASDGATAFF. The CDR3 coding sequence is TGTGCCAGTGACGGGGCGACGGCTTTCTTT.

This clone was counted once. The chain uses TRBV19 and TRBJ2-5, with D maybe TRBD2 (6 bases). Germline V gene lookup returns CDR1 LNHDA and CDR2 SQIVND (reference sequence). The V gene lost 3 bases and the J gene lost 5 bases, with 16 bases spanning the gap. The length of the CDR3 is 15 residues. The CDR3 loop is CASSIFGGVVETQYF. The DNA for the CDR3 is TGTGCCAGTAGTATTTTTGGAGGGGTAGTGGAGACCCAGTACTTC.

This chain connects TRBV5-4 to TRBJ2-5, with D possibly matching TRBD1 (6 bases). Germline CDR1 is SGHNT and CDR2 is YYREEE (reference sequence). The CDR3 contains 13 residues. Trimming stripped 3 bases from V and 4 bases from J, with 10 bases between. The CDR3 region has the DNA TGTGCCAGCAGCTACAGGGCCGGAGAGACCCAGTACTTC. Protein sequence: CASSYRAGETQYF.

This clone appeared once. This chain's CDR3 is CASSLPGVTDTQYF. CDR3 sequence (DNA): TGTGCCAGCAGCTTACCAGGGGTAACAGATACGCAGTATTTT. The chain recombines TRBV7-3 with TRBJ2-3; D is possibly TRBD1 (6 bases). The CDR3 consists of 14 residues. CDR1 is SGHTA, CDR2 FQGTGA, per germline. V lost 2 bases and J 3 bases, leaving 9 bases between the germline ends.

The V call is TRBV5-1, the J call TRBJ2-7; tentative D call: TRBD1 (6 bases). There are 14 residues in the CDR3. V lost 4 bases and J 1 base, leaving 12 bases between the germline ends. Germline assignment: CDR1 SGHRS and CDR2 YFSETQ. CDR3 residues: CASSVDRSSYEQYF. The CDR3 bases are TGCGCCAGCAGCGTGGACAGATCGTCCTACGAGCAGTACTTC.

The chain uses TRBV10-2 and TRBJ2-7; the D call may be TRBD1 or TRBD2 (5 bases each). V gave up 8 bases and J gave up 3 bases, with 11 bases separating them. The CDR3 has 12 amino acids. The germline gives CDR1 WSHSY, CDR2 SAAADI. CDR3 sequence: CASGGGIYEQYF. CDR3 DNA: TGCGCCAGCGGTGGGGGAATCTACGAGCAGTACTTC.

For the CDR3, the DNA is TGTGCCAGCAGCCCCTATCTCGGGGGTGAGCAGTTCTTC. As protein: CASSPYLGGEQFF. This chain joins TRBV9 and TRBJ2-1, with D perhaps TRBD2 (6 bases). The length of the CDR3 is 13 residues. The V end lost 4 bases, the J end lost 9 bases, and 14 bases lay between the germline ends. Germline values: CDR1 SGDLS, CDR2 YYNGEE.